Listed below are T cell receptor beta chains from one sample, sequenced in a study of Graves' ophthalmopathy and Graves' hyperthyroidism. TCRdb independently ran MiXCR on the multiplex PCR reads; one entry per CDR3 protein. The data show fewer than 400,000 distinct CDR3 sequences, with around 19% seen just once and roughly 1.5% held by the top ten. Material for sequencing was peripheral blood. The source of these receptors is a woman aged 18-29 years with Graves' ophthalmopathy. The CDR3 runs from the conserved cysteine through the conserved F or W. The D gene is left open where the match is weak. Size is stated for part of the rows, as once, few or many counts, or as a class when the clone is expanded.

cdr3_length: 14
clone_size: many
v_call: TRBV28
j_call: TRBJ1-2
d_call: NA
cdr3_nt: TGTGCCAGCAGTTACGGGGGCGCGGACTATGGCTACACCTTC
cdr3_aa: CASSYGGADYGYTF

cdr3_length: 15
clone_size: many
v_call: TRBV29-1
j_call: TRBJ1-3
d_call: NA
cdr3_nt: TGCAGCGTTGGTAGTAGGGGGTTCTCTGGAAACACCATATATTTT
cdr3_aa: CSVGSRGFSGNTIYF

cdr3_length: 14
clone_size: many
v_call: TRBV30
j_call: TRBJ1-1
d_call: NA
cdr3_nt: TGTGCCTGGGCCGCTCTGGGACTGAACACTGAAGCTTTCTTT
cdr3_aa: CAWAALGLNTEAFF

cdr3_length: 15
clone_size: NA
v_call: TRBV12-3/TRBV12-4
j_call: TRBJ2-7
d_call: NA
cdr3_nt: TGTGCCAGCAGTACCTCGTCCGTGAGCTCCTACGAGCAGTACTTC
cdr3_aa: CASSTSSVSSYEQYF

cdr3_length: 16
clone_size: many
v_call: TRBV6-2/TRBV6-3
j_call: TRBJ2-5
d_call: NA
cdr3_nt: TGTGCCAGCAGTTATTTTGAGGGCCCCCCCTCGGAGACCCAGTACTTC
cdr3_aa: CASSYFEGPPSETQYF

cdr3_length: 12
clone_size: NA
v_call: TRBV19
j_call: TRBJ1-5
d_call: NA
cdr3_nt: TGTGCCAGTAGTACCTACAATCAGCCCCAGCATTTT
cdr3_aa: CASSTYNQPQHF

cdr3_length: 12
clone_size: many
v_call: TRBV28
j_call: TRBJ2-7
d_call: NA
cdr3_nt: TGTGCCAGCGTCAGAAGGGGAGCCGAGCAGTACTTC
cdr3_aa: CASVRRGAEQYF

cdr3_length: 15
clone_size: once
v_call: TRBV6-2/TRBV6-3
j_call: TRBJ2-7
d_call: TRBD1
cdr3_nt: TGTGCCAGCAGTTCTATCGACAGGGGGGACTACGAGCAGTACTTC
cdr3_aa: CASSSIDRGDYEQYF

cdr3_length: 15
clone_size: many
v_call: TRBV6-5
j_call: TRBJ1-1
d_call: NA
cdr3_nt: TGTGCCAGCAGTTACGCCCCGGCCAGGAGCACTGAAGCTTTCTTT
cdr3_aa: CASSYAPARSTEAFF

cdr3_length: 16
clone_size: many
v_call: TRBV20-1
j_call: TRBJ2-5
d_call: TRBD2
cdr3_nt: TGCAGTGCGATAAGGATGGCGGGGGGAAGGCAAGAGACCCAGTACTTC
cdr3_aa: CSAIRMAGGRQETQYF

cdr3_length: 13
clone_size: NA
v_call: TRBV5-1
j_call: TRBJ2-5
d_call: NA
cdr3_nt: TGCGCCAGCAGCTTTAAGGTAACAGAGACCCAGTACTTC
cdr3_aa: CASSFKVTETQYF

cdr3_length: 17
clone_size: many
v_call: TRBV27
j_call: TRBJ1-5
d_call: NA
cdr3_nt: TGTGCCAGCAGTTACCGAGGGGGGGGTTATAGCAATCAGCCCCAGCATTTT
cdr3_aa: CASSYRGGGYSNQPQHF

cdr3_length: 17
clone_size: many
v_call: TRBV7-8
j_call: TRBJ2-4
d_call: TRBD2
cdr3_nt: TGTGCCAGCAGCCGCACTACAGGGGCGGGGGGGGCTGACATTCAGTACTTC
cdr3_aa: CASSRTTGAGGADIQYF

cdr3_length: 14
clone_size: many
v_call: TRBV7-8
j_call: TRBJ2-7
d_call: TRBD1
cdr3_nt: TGTGCCAGCAGCTTATGGGGACAGGACTACGAGCAGTACTTC
cdr3_aa: CASSLWGQDYEQYF

cdr3_length: 15
clone_size: many
v_call: TRBV28
j_call: TRBJ1-6
d_call: TRBD1
cdr3_nt: TGTGCCAGCAGTTCCCGTATAACAGGGGATTCACCCCTCCACTTT
cdr3_aa: CASSSRITGDSPLHF

cdr3_length: 14
clone_size: many
v_call: TRBV12-3/TRBV12-4
j_call: TRBJ2-2
d_call: NA
cdr3_nt: TGTGCCAGCAGACCGAAACCTGACACCGGGGAGCTGTTTTTT
cdr3_aa: CASRPKPDTGELFF

cdr3_length: 17
clone_size: NA
v_call: TRBV4-2
j_call: TRBJ1-2
d_call: NA
cdr3_nt: TGTGCCAGCAGCCAAGAACGGACAGCCGCTAACCCCTATGGCTACACCTTC
cdr3_aa: CASSQERTAANPYGYTF

cdr3_length: 15
clone_size: many
v_call: TRBV30
j_call: TRBJ1-1
d_call: NA
cdr3_nt: TGTGCCTGGAGCCGCCGGGGGAGATCGAACACTGAAGCTTTCTTT
cdr3_aa: CAWSRRGRSNTEAFF

cdr3_length: 15
clone_size: many
v_call: TRBV20-1
j_call: TRBJ1-5
d_call: NA
cdr3_nt: TGCAGTGCTAGAGCCGCCGTGGGGGGGAATCAGCCCCAGCATTTT
cdr3_aa: CSARAAVGGNQPQHF

cdr3_length: 14
clone_size: many
v_call: TRBV11-2
j_call: TRBJ1-2
d_call: TRBD1
cdr3_nt: TGTGCCAGCAGCTTAAAACAGGGGGCATGGGGCTACACCTTC
cdr3_aa: CASSLKQGAWGYTF

cdr3_length: 17
clone_size: many
v_call: TRBV2
j_call: TRBJ2-4
d_call: TRBD2
cdr3_nt: TGTGCCAGCAGTGATTATAGCGGGCTACTAGCCAAAAACATTCAGTACTTC
cdr3_aa: CASSDYSGLLAKNIQYF

cdr3_length: 11
clone_size: NA
v_call: TRBV12-3/TRBV12-4
j_call: TRBJ1-2
d_call: NA
cdr3_nt: TGTGCCAGCAGTTTGAACAGGGGCTACACCTTC
cdr3_aa: CASSLNRGYTF

cdr3_length: 15
clone_size: few
v_call: TRBV5-5
j_call: TRBJ1-5
d_call: TRBD1
cdr3_nt: TGTGCCAGCAGCCTCCAGGACAGGGGCGGTCAGCCCCAGCATTTT
cdr3_aa: CASSLQDRGGQPQHF

cdr3_length: 19
clone_size: NA
v_call: TRBV5-4
j_call: TRBJ2-2
d_call: TRBD2
cdr3_nt: TGTGCCAGCAGCTTTGCCGGGACTAGCGGGGGGGCGGTCACCGGGGAGCTGTTTTTT
cdr3_aa: CASSFAGTSGGAVTGELFF

cdr3_length: 14
clone_size: many
v_call: TRBV5-1
j_call: TRBJ1-2
d_call: TRBD1
cdr3_nt: TGCGCCAGCGGCCCGACAGGGGGCGCATATGGCTACACCTTC
cdr3_aa: CASGPTGGAYGYTF

cdr3_length: 17
clone_size: NA
v_call: TRBV6-2/TRBV6-3
j_call: TRBJ1-2
d_call: TRBD1
cdr3_nt: TGTGCCAGCAGTTACCTCCTCACGGGACAGGGGAACTATGGCTACACCTTC
cdr3_aa: CASSYLLTGQGNYGYTF

cdr3_length: 14
clone_size: NA
v_call: TRBV30
j_call: TRBJ2-7
d_call: NA
cdr3_nt: TGTGCCTGGAGTGTTCCGCAGGGGATGTACGAGCAGTACTTC
cdr3_aa: CAWSVPQGMYEQYF

cdr3_length: 14
clone_size: many
v_call: TRBV7-9
j_call: TRBJ2-7
d_call: NA
cdr3_nt: TGTGCCAGCAGCCAACCAGGAGACTCCTACGAGCAGTACTTC
cdr3_aa: CASSQPGDSYEQYF

cdr3_length: 13
clone_size: many
v_call: TRBV30
j_call: TRBJ2-7
d_call: TRBD1
cdr3_nt: TGTGCCTGGAGCAGGACAGGGGACCACGAGCAGTACTTC
cdr3_aa: CAWSRTGDHEQYF

cdr3_length: 14
clone_size: NA
v_call: TRBV18
j_call: TRBJ1-3
d_call: NA
cdr3_nt: TGTGCCAGCTCACCGAAAGGCAGGGGAAACACCATATATTTT
cdr3_aa: CASSPKGRGNTIYF

cdr3_length: 12
clone_size: many
v_call: TRBV28
j_call: TRBJ1-1
d_call: NA
cdr3_nt: TGTGCCAGCAGCCGCCCTTACACTGAAGCTTTCTTT
cdr3_aa: CASSRPYTEAFF

cdr3_length: 19
clone_size: many
v_call: TRBV20-1
j_call: TRBJ2-5
d_call: NA
cdr3_nt: TGCAGTGCTAGAGTGGTCCCCGGGACCAGAACTTCGATACAAGAGACCCAGTACTTC
cdr3_aa: CSARVVPGTRTSIQETQYF

cdr3_length: 14
clone_size: many
v_call: TRBV28
j_call: TRBJ1-3
d_call: NA
cdr3_nt: TGTGCCAGCAAGGACGGACCCTCTGGAAACACCATATATTTT
cdr3_aa: CASKDGPSGNTIYF

cdr3_length: 13
clone_size: many
v_call: TRBV7-3
j_call: TRBJ2-2
d_call: NA
cdr3_nt: TGTGCCAGCAGCTCCGCCTCGATCGGGGAGCTGTTTTTT
cdr3_aa: CASSSASIGELFF

cdr3_length: 13
clone_size: many
v_call: TRBV10-3
j_call: TRBJ2-7
d_call: NA
cdr3_nt: TGTGCCATCAGCCCGCCTCTTTCCTACGAGCAGTACTTC
cdr3_aa: CAISPPLSYEQYF

cdr3_length: 16
clone_size: many
v_call: TRBV6-2/TRBV6-3
j_call: TRBJ2-5
d_call: NA
cdr3_nt: TGTGCCAGCAGTTACCCAGGGGGGCTACCTCAAGAGACCCAGTACTTC
cdr3_aa: CASSYPGGLPQETQYF

cdr3_length: 13
clone_size: few
v_call: TRBV2
j_call: TRBJ2-7
d_call: NA
cdr3_nt: TGTGCCAGCAGTGAAGCGCGTTTCTACGAGCAGTACTTC
cdr3_aa: CASSEARFYEQYF

cdr3_length: 17
clone_size: many
v_call: TRBV7-2
j_call: TRBJ2-7
d_call: TRBD2
cdr3_nt: TGTGCCAGCAGCTCCCGAATGACTAGCGGGGATTCCTACGAGCAGTACTTC
cdr3_aa: CASSSRMTSGDSYEQYF

cdr3_length: 13
clone_size: many
v_call: TRBV2
j_call: TRBJ2-7
d_call: NA
cdr3_nt: TGTGCCAGCAGTGAAGCCCCCTCTGGCGAGCAGTACTTC
cdr3_aa: CASSEAPSGEQYF

cdr3_length: 14
clone_size: many
v_call: TRBV6-1
j_call: TRBJ1-5
d_call: NA
cdr3_nt: TGTGCCAGCAGTGAAAGCTTGCTGAATCAGCCCCAGCATTTT
cdr3_aa: CASSESLLNQPQHF

cdr3_length: 14
clone_size: many
v_call: TRBV25-1
j_call: TRBJ1-5
d_call: TRBD1
cdr3_nt: TGTGCCAGCGCTGACAGGGTTAGCAATCAGCCCCAGCATTTT
cdr3_aa: CASADRVSNQPQHF

cdr3_length: 13
clone_size: NA
v_call: TRBV12-3/TRBV12-4
j_call: TRBJ1-5
d_call: NA
cdr3_nt: TGTGCCAGCAGTCCGACAGCCAATCAGCCCCAGCATTTT
cdr3_aa: CASSPTANQPQHF

cdr3_length: 14
clone_size: NA
v_call: TRBV6-2/TRBV6-3
j_call: TRBJ1-2
d_call: NA
cdr3_nt: TGTGCCAGCAGCCCCACAGGGATGAACTATGGCTACACCTTC
cdr3_aa: CASSPTGMNYGYTF

cdr3_length: 13
clone_size: many
v_call: TRBV20-1
j_call: TRBJ1-1
d_call: TRBD1
cdr3_nt: TGCAGTGCTAGCGGACAGGGTGACACTGAAGCTTTCTTT
cdr3_aa: CSASGQGDTEAFF

cdr3_length: 15
clone_size: many
v_call: TRBV11-2
j_call: TRBJ2-7
d_call: NA
cdr3_nt: TGTGCCAGCAGCTTAGGCCTACAGGTATCCTACGAGCAGTACTTC
cdr3_aa: CASSLGLQVSYEQYF